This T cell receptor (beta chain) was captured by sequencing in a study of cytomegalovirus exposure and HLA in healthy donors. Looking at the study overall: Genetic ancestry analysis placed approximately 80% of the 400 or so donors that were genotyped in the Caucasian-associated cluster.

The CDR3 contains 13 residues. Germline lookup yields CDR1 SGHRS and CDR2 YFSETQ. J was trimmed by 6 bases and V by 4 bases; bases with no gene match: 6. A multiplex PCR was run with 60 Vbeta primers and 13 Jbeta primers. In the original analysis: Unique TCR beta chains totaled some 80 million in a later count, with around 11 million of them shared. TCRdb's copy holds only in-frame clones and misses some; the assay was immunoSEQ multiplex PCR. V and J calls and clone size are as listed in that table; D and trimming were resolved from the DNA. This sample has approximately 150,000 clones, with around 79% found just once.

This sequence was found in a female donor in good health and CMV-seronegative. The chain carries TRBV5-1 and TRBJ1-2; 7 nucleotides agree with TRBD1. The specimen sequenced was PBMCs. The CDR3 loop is CASSRDSQDGYTF. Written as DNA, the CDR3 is TGCGCCAGCAGCCGGGACAGTCAGGATGGCTACACCTTC.